This TCR beta chain emerged from a study of response to subunit inactivated influenza vaccine. Study-wide results and limits: T cells newly recruited by each seasonal influenza vaccination are few, the authors suggested.

From germline, CDR1 is SGHRS and CDR2 YFSETQ. This CDR3 has 16 amino acids. V shed 4 bases, J shed 4 bases, and the junction held 7 bases outside the gene matches. Notes on this clonotype: Its cognate antigen is unknown.

TCRdb itself ran the RT-PCR reads through MiXCR, one entry per CDR3 protein. Among around 750,000 distinct CDR3 sequences, 21% were seen once, and the ten largest hold roughly a tenth. The rearrangement uses TRBV5-1 and TRBJ2-7; 14 positions agree with TRBD2. The source is a man in his forties or fifties who received an inactivated influenza vaccine. Material: PBMCs from blood, obtained about 5 days after vaccination. The CDR3 sequence is CASSRGLAGVLYEQYF. CDR3 coding DNA: TGCGCCAGCAGCCGGGGACTAGCGGGAGTTCTTTACGAGCAGTACTTC.